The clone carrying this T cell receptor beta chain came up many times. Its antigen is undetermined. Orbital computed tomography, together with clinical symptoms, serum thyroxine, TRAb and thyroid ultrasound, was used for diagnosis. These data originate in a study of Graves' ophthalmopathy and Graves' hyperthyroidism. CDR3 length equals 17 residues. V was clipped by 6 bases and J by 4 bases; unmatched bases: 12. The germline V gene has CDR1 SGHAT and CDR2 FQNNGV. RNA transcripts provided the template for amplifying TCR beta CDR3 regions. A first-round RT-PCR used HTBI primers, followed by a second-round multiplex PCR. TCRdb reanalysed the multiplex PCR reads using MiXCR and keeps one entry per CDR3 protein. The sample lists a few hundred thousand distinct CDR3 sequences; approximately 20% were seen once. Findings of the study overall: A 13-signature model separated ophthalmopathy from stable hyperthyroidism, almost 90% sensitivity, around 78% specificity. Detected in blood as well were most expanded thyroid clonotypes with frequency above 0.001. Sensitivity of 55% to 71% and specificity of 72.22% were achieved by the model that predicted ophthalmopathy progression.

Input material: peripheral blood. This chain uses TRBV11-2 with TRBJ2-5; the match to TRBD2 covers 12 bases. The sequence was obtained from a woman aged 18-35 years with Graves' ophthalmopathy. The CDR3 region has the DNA TGTGCCAGCAGTCTCCCAACTAGCGGGGGGCCCCGAGAGACCCAGTACTTC. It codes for CASSLPTSGGPRETQYF.